This TCR beta chain was sequenced for a study of CD8+CD57+ T cells in acquired aplastic anemia. Genomic DNA served as template for TCR beta VDJ and CDR3 profiling. TCRdb reanalysed the reads using MiXCR and keeps one entry per CDR3 protein. The table has around 290,000 distinct CDR3 sequences, 56% seen once. For sequencing, patients were chosen who had shown expansion of CD8+CD57+ cells by flow cytometry. This CDR3 has 18 amino acids. CDR1 and CDR2 from the germline V gene are LGHNA and YNFKEQ. This clonotype occurred a few times. A much larger clonotype is one base distant, so this may be a read error.

The clonotype originates from a human donor with aplastic anemia. Sequenced input: sorted CD4+, CD8+, or CD8+CD57+ T cells (not recorded which) from PBMCs. The chain employs TRBV4-2 and TRBJ2-1, with 10 bases fitting TRBD2. CDR3 bases: TGTGTCAGCAGCCAGCCTCTAGCGGGAGTAACCTCCTACAATGAGCAGTTCTTC. This gives the protein CVSSQPLAGVTSYNEQFF.